What follows are 4 T cell receptor beta chains derived from one specimen sequenced in a study of tumor-infiltrating lymphocytes in primary liver carcinoma. Unsorted whole blood yielded the blood RNA, and germline DNA was also extracted. The authors made TCR beta cDNA from approximately 500 ng total RNA with a constant-region primer. Researchers made the TCR beta libraries by running three nested multiplex PCR rounds with slightly modified ARM-PCR. TRBV1-TRBV30 forward primers paired with a C-beta reverse primer drove the first two PCR rounds, approximately 11 cycles each. MiXCR, applied by TCRdb to the multiplex PCR reads, yields one record per CDR3 protein. The data hold about 210,000 distinct CDR3 sequences, with 65% observed a single time. Source material: peripheral blood. These TCRs come from a woman between 55 and 75 years old with primary liver carcinoma and hepatitis B virus infection.

V gene TRBV30 combines with J gene TRBJ2-3; 8 bases align to TRBD2. The CDR3 spans 13 residues. With V trimmed by 8 bases and J by 4 bases, 8 bases remained unmatched. The germline V gene encodes CDR1 GTSNPN and CDR2 SVGIG (reference sequence). CDR3 nucleotide sequence: TGTGCCGGAAGCGGGAGCAGCGCAGATACGCAGTATTTT. Residues: CAGSGSSADTQYF.

As regards this clonotype: Sequence at one end of the junction differs from germline and may be a read error. The chain is built from TRBV29-1 and TRBJ2-1, with 11 bases matching TRBD2. This CDR3 is built from 16 residues. The germline V gene has CDR1 SQVTM and CDR2 ANQGSEA. The CDR3 region has the DNA TGCAGCGTTGCGCTATCTAGCGGGAGGCCCTCCCATGAACAGTTCTTC. Residues: CSVALSSGRPSHEQFF.

As for this clonotype: Given a much more abundant clone one base away, this may be a read error. V gene TRBV5-5 combines with J gene TRBJ2-7; D possibly matches TRBD1 or TRBD2 (6 bases each). Germline V gene lookup returns CDR1 SGHKS and CDR2 YYEKEE (reference sequence). The CDR3 totals 15 residues. CDR3 region: CASSLADGGPYEHYF. The CDR3 DNA is TGTGCCAGCAGCTTGGCGGACGGGGGCCCCTACGAGCACTACTTC.

This clonotype was seen a handful of times. This could be a read error, since a much larger clone is one nucleotide away. The V gene is TRBV6-2 or TRBV6-3, the J gene TRBJ1-1; no clear D. The CDR3 length is 12 residues. Germline CDR1 MNHEY, CDR2 SVGEGT. Trimming took off 6 bases at V and 10 bases at J, with 15 bases between the two ends. The CDR3 here is CASRDPAERAFF. The CDR3 bases are TGTGCCAGCAGAGATCCGGCGGAGCGAGCTTTCTTT.